This is a list of T cell receptor beta chains from one sample in a study of T cells in Graves' hyperthyroidism and ophthalmopathy. One entry per CDR3 protein, called by TCRdb with MiXCR from the multiplex PCR reads. The sample carries hundreds of thousands of distinct CDR3 sequences, around 20% recorded once. The sequenced sample was blood. All receptors come from a man between 25 and 39 years old with Graves' ophthalmopathy. The conserved cysteine and the conserved F or W are not part of the CDR3 here.

v_gene	j_gene	CDR3aa
TRBV30	TRBJ2-7	AWSESGGPGEQY
TRBV30	TRBJ2-7	AWSVRGGYRDYEQY
TRBV4-2	TRBJ1-5	ASSQGLVASNQPQH
TRBV9	TRBJ2-2	ASSGRTTNTGELF
TRBV19	TRBJ2-7	ASSTRVAGYYEQY
TRBV4-1	TRBJ2-1	ASSHSSGRYNEQF
TRBV29-1	TRBJ2-1	STRGRAPANEQF
TRBV7-3	TRBJ1-1	ASKQGRNTEAF
TRBV20-1	TRBJ2-7	SARADGTSYEQY
TRBV7-9	TRBJ2-7	ASSLTLQGHSYEQY
TRBV6-1	TRBJ2-5	ASSPPGLSGETQY
TRBV29-1	TRBJ2-5	SVMGRETQY
TRBV28	TRBJ2-3	ATLGAGGLTDTQY
TRBV10-3	TRBJ2-7	AISEGQGYEQY
TRBV3-1	TRBJ2-7	ASSQAGTLSYEQY
TRBV5-1	TRBJ1-3	ASSLEAQGNTIY
TRBV14	TRBJ2-7	ASSQGHVYPPEQY
TRBV13	TRBJ2-7	ASSLAGPYEQY
TRBV28	TRBJ1-6	ASSPRQDNSPLH
TRBV12-3/TRBV12-4	TRBJ2-1	ASKRKGTGEQF
TRBV20-1	TRBJ2-7	SARGTSGYEQY
TRBV28	TRBJ2-3	ASSSRTATQY
TRBV7-9	TRBJ2-3	ASSSGLAGKGGY
TRBV4-3	TRBJ2-1	ASSQVQGALADEQF
TRBV9	TRBJ2-7	ASSVAGEGNEQY
TRBV20-1	TRBJ2-5	SAIRLQETQY
TRBV20-1	TRBJ1-2	SAKILGANYGYT
TRBV6-2/TRBV6-3	TRBJ2-7	ASSYSRTASGYEQY
TRBV30	TRBJ2-3	AWSAPPRTDTQY
TRBV19	TRBJ2-7	ASSTRGTSDYEQY
TRBV20-1	TRBJ2-1	SARDLDVAGGYNEQF